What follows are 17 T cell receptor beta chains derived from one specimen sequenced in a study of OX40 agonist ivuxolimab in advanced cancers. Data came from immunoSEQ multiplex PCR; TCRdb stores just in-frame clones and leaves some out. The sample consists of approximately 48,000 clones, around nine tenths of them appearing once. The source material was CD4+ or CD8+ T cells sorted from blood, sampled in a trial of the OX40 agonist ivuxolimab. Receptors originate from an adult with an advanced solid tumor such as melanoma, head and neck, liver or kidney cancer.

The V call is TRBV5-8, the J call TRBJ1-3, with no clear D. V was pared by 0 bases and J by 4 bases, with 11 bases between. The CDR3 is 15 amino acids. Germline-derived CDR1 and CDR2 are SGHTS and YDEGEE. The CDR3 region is CASSLDGVRGNTIYF. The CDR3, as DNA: TGTGCCAGCAGCTTGGATGGGGTGCGGGGAAACACCATATATTTT.

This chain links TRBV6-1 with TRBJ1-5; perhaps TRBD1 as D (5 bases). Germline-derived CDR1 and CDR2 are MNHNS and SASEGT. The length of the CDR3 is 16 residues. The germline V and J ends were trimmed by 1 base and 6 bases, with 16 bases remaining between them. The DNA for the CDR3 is TGTGCCAGCAGTGAAGATGTGGCAGGGCGCGGTCAGCCCCAGCATTTT. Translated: CASSEDVAGRGQPQHF.

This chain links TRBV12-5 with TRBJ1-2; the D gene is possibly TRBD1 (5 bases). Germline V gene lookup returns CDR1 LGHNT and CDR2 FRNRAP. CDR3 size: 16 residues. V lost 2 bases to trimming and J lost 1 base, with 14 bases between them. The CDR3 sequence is CASGLPGEGVNYGYTF. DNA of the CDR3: TGTGCTAGTGGTTTGCCCGGGGAAGGGGTTAACTATGGCTACACCTTC.

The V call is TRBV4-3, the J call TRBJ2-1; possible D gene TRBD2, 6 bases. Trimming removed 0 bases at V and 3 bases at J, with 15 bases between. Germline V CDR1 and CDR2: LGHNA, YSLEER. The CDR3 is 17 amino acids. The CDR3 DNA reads TGCGCCAGCAGCCAAGATGGGTCTGGAGGGATCTACAATGAGCAGTTCTTC. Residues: CASSQDGSGGIYNEQFF.

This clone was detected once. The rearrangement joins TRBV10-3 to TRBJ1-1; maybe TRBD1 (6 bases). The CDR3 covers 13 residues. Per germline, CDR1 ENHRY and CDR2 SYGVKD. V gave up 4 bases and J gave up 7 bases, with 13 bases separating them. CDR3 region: CAISGAQTGEAFF. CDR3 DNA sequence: TGTGCCATCAGTGGGGCCCAGACAGGTGAAGCTTTCTTT.

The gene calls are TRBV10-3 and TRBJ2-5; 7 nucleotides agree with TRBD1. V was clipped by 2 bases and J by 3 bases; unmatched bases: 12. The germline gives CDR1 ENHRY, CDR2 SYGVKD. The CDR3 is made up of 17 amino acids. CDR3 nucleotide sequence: TGTGCCATCAGTGAGCCTCCGGGGACAGCGGAAGAAGAGACCCAGTACTTC. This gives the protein CAISEPPGTAEEETQYF.

The CDR3 is CASSLDGGLALGAEFF. The CDR3 DNA reads TGCGCCAGCAGCTTGGATGGGGGACTAGCATTAGGGGCTGAGTTCTTC. V is TRBV5-1 and J is TRBJ2-1; 9 bases align to TRBD2. Trimming cost V 0 bases and J 14 bases; bases outside gene matches: 15. The CDR3 totals 16 residues. Germline-derived CDR1 and CDR2 are SGHRS and YFSETQ. Full variable domain (rest looked up from reference TRBV5-1 and TRBJ2-1): KAGVTQTPRYLIKTRGQQVTLSCSPISGHRSVSWYQQTPGQGLQFLFEYFSETQRNKGNFPGRFSGRQFSNSRSEMNVSTLELGDSALYLCASSLDGGLALGAEFFGPGTRLTVL.

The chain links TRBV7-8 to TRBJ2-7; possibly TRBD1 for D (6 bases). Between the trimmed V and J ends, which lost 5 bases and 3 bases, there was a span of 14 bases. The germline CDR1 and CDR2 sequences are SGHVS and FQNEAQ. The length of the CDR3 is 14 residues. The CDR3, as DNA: TGTGCCAGCAGCCTTCGGACAGAGTACTACGAGCAGTACTTC. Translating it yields CASSLRTEYYEQYF.

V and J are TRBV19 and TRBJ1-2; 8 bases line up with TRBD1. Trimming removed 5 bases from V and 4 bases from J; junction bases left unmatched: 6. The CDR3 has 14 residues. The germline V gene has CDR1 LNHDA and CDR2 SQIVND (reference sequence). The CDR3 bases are TGTGCCAGTAGTGCCGACAGGGGCCTCTATGGCTACACCTTC. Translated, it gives CASSADRGLYGYTF.

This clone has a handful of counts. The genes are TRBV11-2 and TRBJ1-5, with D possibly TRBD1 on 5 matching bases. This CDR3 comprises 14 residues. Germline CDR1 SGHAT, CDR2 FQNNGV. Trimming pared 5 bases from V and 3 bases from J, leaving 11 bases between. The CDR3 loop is CASSEGLNNQPQHF. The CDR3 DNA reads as TGTGCCAGCAGCGAGGGACTGAACAATCAGCCCCAGCATTTT.

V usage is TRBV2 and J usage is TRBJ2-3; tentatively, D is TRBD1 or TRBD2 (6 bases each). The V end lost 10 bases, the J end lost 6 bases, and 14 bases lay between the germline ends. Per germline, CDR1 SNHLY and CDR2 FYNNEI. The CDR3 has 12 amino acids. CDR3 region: CAIPGGPDTQYF. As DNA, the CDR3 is TGTGCCATCCCCGGGGGCCCGGATACGCAGTATTTT.

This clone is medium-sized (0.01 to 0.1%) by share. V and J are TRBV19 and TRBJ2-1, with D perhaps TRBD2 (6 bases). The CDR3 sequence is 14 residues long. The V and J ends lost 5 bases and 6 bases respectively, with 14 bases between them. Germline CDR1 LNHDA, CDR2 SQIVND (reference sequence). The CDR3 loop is CASSAAGTSNEQFF. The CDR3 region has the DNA TGTGCCAGTAGTGCGGCCGGGACTTCCAATGAGCAGTTCTTC.

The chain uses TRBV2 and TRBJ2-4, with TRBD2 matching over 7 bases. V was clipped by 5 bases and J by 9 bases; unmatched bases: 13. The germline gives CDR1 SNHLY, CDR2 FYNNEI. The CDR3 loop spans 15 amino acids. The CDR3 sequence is CASSPTGGLGGIQYF. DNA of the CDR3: TGTGCCAGCAGTCCCACGGGAGGCTTGGGGGGCATTCAGTACTTC.

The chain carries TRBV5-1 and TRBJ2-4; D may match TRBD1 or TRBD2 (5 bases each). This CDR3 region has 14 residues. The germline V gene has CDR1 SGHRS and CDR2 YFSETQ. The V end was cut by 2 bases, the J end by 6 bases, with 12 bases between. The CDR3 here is CASSFQGVRNIQYF. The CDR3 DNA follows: TGCGCCAGCAGCTTTCAGGGAGTGAGAAACATTCAGTACTTC.

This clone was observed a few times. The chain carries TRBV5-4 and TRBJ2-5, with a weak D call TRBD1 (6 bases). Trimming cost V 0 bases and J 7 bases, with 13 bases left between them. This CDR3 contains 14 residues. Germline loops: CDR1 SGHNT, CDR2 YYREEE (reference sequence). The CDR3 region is CASSLVGDIATQYF. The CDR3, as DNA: TGTGCCAGCAGCTTGGTGGGGGACATTGCGACCCAGTACTTC. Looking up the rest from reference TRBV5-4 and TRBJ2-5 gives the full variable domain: ETGVTQSPTHLIKTRGQQVTLRCSSQSGHNTVSWYQQALGQGPQFIFQYYREEENGRGNFPPRFSGLQFPNYSSELNVNALELDDSALYLCASSLVGDIATQYFGPGTRLLVL.

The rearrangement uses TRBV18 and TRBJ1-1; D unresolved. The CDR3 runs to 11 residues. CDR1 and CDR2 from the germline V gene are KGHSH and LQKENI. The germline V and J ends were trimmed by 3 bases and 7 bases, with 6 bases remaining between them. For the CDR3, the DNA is TGTGCCAGCTCACCGTCGAATGAAGCTTTCTTT. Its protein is CASSPSNEAFF.

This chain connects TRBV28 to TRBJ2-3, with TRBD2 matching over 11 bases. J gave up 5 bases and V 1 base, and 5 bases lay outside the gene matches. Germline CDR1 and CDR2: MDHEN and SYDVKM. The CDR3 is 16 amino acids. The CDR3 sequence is CASSLLAGGPKDTQYF. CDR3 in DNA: TGTGCCAGCAGTTTATTAGCGGGAGGGCCCAAAGATACGCAGTATTTT.